This T cell receptor (beta chain) came from a study of T cells in localized non-small cell lung cancer. General study points: Multi-region tumor sequencing was not done, so intratumor heterogeneity could not be excluded. Clonality of T cells reached its maximum in uninvolved adjacent lung, surpassing tumor. Longer overall survival was seen with higher T cell density measured in blood. Median around 56 top-100 tumor clones were shared with paired adjacent lung.

On this clone itself: Its antigen is not known.

Germline CDR1 reads SGDLS; CDR2 reads YYNGEE. V was pared by 4 bases and J by 8 bases, with 12 bases between. The CDR3 extends over 13 amino acids. Profiling relied on immunoSEQ multiplex PCR, and the TCRdb table lists in-frame clones only, not all of them. The sample has approximately 3,000 clones; 24% are singletons. This chain joins TRBV9 and TRBJ1-4; a possible D gene is TRBD1 (5 bases). The source material was lung tumor tissue, sampled before any cancer treatment. This TCR was recovered from a male donor aged 60 or over with stage II lung adenocarcinoma. This chain's CDR3 is CASSPQEYEKLFF. CDR3 bases: TGTGCCAGCAGCCCACAGGAGTACGAAAAACTGTTTTTT.